This record covers a single TCR beta chain. This entry comes from a study of blood T cell repertoires in COVID-19. Across the whole study: Samples taken during acute and convalescent COVID-19 were collected in the United States, Italy and Spain. T cells, B-cell-depleted T cells, or PBMCs supplied cDNA or gDNA.

Original data processing: Amplification from reference gene primers served as the basis for estimated nucleated cell counts. Some clones are missing from TCRdb's copy, which holds only in-frame ones; the method was immunoSEQ multiplex PCR. The V and J calls and clone size come from that table; D and trimming were worked out from the DNA. The sample holds about 500,000 clones, roughly nine tenths seen once. The CDR3 consists of 15 residues. V lost 1 base, J lost 3 bases, and 13 bases lay in between. Germline CDR1 and CDR2: PRHDT and FYEKMQ (reference sequence). The chain joins TRBV13 to TRBJ2-7; D possibly corresponds to TRBD2 (7 bases). The sequenced material came from peripheral blood. The source is a man between 18 and 29 years old with COVID-19, enrolled during active disease. The CDR3 region is CASSLAGRGHYEQYF. The CDR3 coding sequence is TGTGCCAGCAGCTTAGCGGGGAGGGGACACTACGAGCAGTACTTC. Drawing the rest from reference TRBV13 and TRBJ2-7, the complete variable domain is AAGVIQSPRHLIKEKRETATLKCYPIPRHDTVYWYQQGPGQDPQFLISFYEKMQSDKGSIPDRFSAQQFSDYHSELNMSSLELGDSALYFCASSLAGRGHYEQYFGPGTRLTVT.